This T cell receptor (beta chain) was sequenced during a study of cytomegalovirus exposure and HLA in healthy donors. General observations from the study: High specificity and sensitivity for cytomegalovirus status were reported for the classifier. Trimming of TCR beta V- and J-genes showed a link, identified in a later analysis, to a missense DCLRE1C variant. Testing in vitro showed three CMV-associated chains specific for CMV antigens.

V was clipped by 4 bases and J by 6 bases, with 15 bases between them. This CDR3 contains 13 residues. Germline CDR1 SQVTM, CDR2 ANQGSEA. Primers: 60 Vbeta forward and 13 Jbeta reverse. TCRdb's table, derived via immunoSEQ multiplex PCR, lists solely in-frame clones and lacks some. Seen here are around 130,000 clones, about four fifths observed once, and the top ten hold 1.5% to 2%. This clone was found once. The antigen remains unidentified. It was healthy bone marrow donors who served as donors. This TCR came from a man between 18 and 35 years old in good health and CMV-seronegative. The sequenced sample consisted of PBMCs. The chain carries TRBV29-1 and TRBJ1-2; perhaps TRBD1 as D (6 bases). Here the CDR3 reads CSVAGVIRDGYTF. The CDR3, as DNA: TGCAGCGTTGCAGGGGTCATACGTGATGGCTACACCTTC.